Here is one T cell receptor beta chain with its context. The table lists this clone with a count of one. Its antigen is unknown. No much larger clone exists at a distance of one base, and base qualities are not known. The data were obtained in a study of blood T cell repertoires in COVID-19 (dated by TCRdb to about 2020). Describing the broader study: Collaborator samples came from the United States, Italy and Spain and covered acute and convalescent phases of COVID-19. The material from the prospective study consisted of cDNA or gDNA derived from T cells, B-cell-depleted T cells, or PBMCs. Deeply sampled blood TCRbeta repertoires from subjects exposed to, actively infected with, or recovered from COVID-19 were included in the dataset. A freely available public database, intended as a resource for researchers studying the immune response to SARS-CoV-2, is where the repertoires were released. The samples were drawn from two sources: the first 160 participants of the ongoing ImmuneRACE study, and fewer than 1,500 subjects contributed by 6 global collaborators. Nearly every sample came with metadata listing a de-identified subject ID, COVID-19 status, age in years and sex. HLA class I and class II types, where available, came from metadata supplied by the sample provider rather than from assay-based typing. Study-level results and caveats: How much clinical and demographic metadata was included differed by source and by participant, and the metadata was provided uncurated.

V drops 2 bases and J drops 3 bases, leaving 14 bases in between. CDR1 SGHTA and CDR2 FQGTGA are derived from the germline V gene. The cysteine opens and the phenylalanine closes a CDR3 of 15 amino acids. Left in the record is the CDR3 DNA by itself, 45 bases read in frame from the first base. Collaborating institutions collected whole blood in K2EDTA tubes following their own protocols. Collaborator samples were shipped for TCRbeta analysis as frozen whole blood, isolated PBMCs, or DNA extracted from either sample type. TCRbeta CDR3 regions were amplified from genomic DNA using the immunoSEQ Assay, a bias-controlled multiplex PCR. On the study's bioinformatics: Within the assay, amplification of reference gene primers was used to estimate how many nucleated cells each sample contained. Sequence reads were collapsed and filtered to measure the absolute abundance of every unique TCRbeta CDR3 rearrangement. For each sample, productive Simpson clonality was calculated as the square root of Simpson's diversity index across productive rearrangements. Imported from immuneACCESS, the table was reduced by TCRdb to in-frame sequences with V and J called. These copies leave out some clones; in studies compared against another copy, an unresolved V gene accounts for under half, and the cause of the remainder is not known. V and J calls and clone size are those listed in that table; D and trimming were worked out from the DNA. The sample table shows some 160,000 clones, and 85% to 90% are seen once. Approximately 2.8% of the sample goes to the ten largest clones.

Rearrangement joined TRBV7-3 to TRBJ2-7; confidence is insufficient to name the D gene. The source material was peripheral blood. This TCR was sampled from a woman aged 55-69 years with active COVID-19. DNA sequence: TGTGCCAGCAGCTTACATGGGCAGAACTTCTACGAGCAGTACTTC. Its protein reads: CASSLHGQNFYEQYF.